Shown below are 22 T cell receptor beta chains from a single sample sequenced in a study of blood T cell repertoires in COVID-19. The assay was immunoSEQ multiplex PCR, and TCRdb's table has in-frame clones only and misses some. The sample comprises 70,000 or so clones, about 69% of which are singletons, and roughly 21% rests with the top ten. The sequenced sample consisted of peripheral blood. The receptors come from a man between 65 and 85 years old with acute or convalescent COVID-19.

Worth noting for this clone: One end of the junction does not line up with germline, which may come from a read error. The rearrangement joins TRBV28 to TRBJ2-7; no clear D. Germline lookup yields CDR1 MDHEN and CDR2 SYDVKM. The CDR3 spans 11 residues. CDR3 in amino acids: CASSSYYEQYF. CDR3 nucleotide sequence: TGTGCCAGCAGTTCCTACTACGAGCAATACTTC.

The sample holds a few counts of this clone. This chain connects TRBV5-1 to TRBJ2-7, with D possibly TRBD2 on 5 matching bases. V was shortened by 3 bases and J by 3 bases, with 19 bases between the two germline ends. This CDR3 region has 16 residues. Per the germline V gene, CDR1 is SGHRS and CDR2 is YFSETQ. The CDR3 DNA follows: TGCGCCAGCAGCTCGACCCGGGGAAATCCTATCTACGAGCAGTACTTC. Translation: CASSSTRGNPIYEQYF.

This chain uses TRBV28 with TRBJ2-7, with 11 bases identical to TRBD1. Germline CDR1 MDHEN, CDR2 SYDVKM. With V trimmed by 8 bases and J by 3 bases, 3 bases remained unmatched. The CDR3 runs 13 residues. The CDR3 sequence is CASPGQGVYEQYF. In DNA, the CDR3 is TGTGCCAGCCCGGGACAGGGGGTCTACGAGCAGTACTTC.

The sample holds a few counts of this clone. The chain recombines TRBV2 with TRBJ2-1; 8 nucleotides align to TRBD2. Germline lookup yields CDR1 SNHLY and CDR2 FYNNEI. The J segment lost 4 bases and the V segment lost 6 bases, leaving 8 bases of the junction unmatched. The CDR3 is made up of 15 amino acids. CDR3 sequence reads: CASRVSGSIYNEQFF. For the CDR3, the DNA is TGTGCCAGCAGGGTAAGCGGGAGTATATACAATGAGCAGTTCTTC.

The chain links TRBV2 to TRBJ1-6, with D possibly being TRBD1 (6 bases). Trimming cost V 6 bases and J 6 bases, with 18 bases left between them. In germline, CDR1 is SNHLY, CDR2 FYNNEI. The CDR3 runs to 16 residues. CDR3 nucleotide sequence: TGTGCCAGCAGCGGACAGCTTACAGCTTCTAATTCACCCCTCCACTTT. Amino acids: CASSGQLTASNSPLHF.

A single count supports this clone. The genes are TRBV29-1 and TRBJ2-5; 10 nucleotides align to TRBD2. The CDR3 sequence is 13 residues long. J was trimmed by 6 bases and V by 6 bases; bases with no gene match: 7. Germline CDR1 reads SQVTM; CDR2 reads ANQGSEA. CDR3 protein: CSVEREGSQTQYF. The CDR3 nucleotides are TGCAGCGTCGAGCGGGAGGGCTCCCAGACCCAGTACTTC. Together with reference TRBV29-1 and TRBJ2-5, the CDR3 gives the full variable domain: SAVISQKPSRDICQRGTSLTIQCQVDSQVTMMFWYRQQPGQSLTLIATANQGSEATYESGFVIDKFPISRPNLTFSTLTVSNMSPEDSSIYLCSVEREGSQTQYFGPGTRLLVL.

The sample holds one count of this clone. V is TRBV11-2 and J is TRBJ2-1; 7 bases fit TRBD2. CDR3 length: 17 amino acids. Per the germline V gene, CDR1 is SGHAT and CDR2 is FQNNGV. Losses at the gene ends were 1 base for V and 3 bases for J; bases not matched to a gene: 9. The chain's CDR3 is CASSLVSGKGGYNEQFF. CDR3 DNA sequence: TGTGCCAGCAGCTTAGTGAGCGGGAAAGGAGGCTACAATGAGCAGTTCTTC. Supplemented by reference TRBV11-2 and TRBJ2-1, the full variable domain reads EAGVAQSPRYKIIEKRQSVAFWCNPISGHATLYWYQQILGQGPKLLIQFQNNGVVDDSQLPKDRFSAERLKGVDSTLKIQPAKLEDSAVYLCASSLVSGKGGYNEQFFGPGTRLTVL.

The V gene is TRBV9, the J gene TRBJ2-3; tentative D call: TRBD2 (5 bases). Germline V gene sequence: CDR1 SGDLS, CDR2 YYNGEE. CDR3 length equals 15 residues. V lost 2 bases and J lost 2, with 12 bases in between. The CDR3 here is CASSVQTSPTDTQYF. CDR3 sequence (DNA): TGTGCCAGCAGCGTCCAAACTAGTCCCACAGATACGCAGTATTTT.

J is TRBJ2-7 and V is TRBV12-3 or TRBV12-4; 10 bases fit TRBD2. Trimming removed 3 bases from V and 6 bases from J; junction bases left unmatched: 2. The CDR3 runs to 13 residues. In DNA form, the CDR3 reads TGTGCCAGCAGTTTGAGCGGGAGGGGCGAGCAGTACTTC. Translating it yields CASSLSGRGEQYF.

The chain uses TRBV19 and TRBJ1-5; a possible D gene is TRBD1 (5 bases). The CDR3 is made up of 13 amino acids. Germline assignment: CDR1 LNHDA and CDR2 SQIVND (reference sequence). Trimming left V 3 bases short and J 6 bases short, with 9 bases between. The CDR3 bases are TGTGCCAGTAGTATCAGGGAGGCTCAGCCCCAGCATTTT. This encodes CASSIREAQPQHF.

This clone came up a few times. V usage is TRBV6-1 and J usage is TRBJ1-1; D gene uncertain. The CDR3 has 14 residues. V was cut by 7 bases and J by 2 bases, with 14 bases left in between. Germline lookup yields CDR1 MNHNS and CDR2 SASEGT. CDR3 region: CASTYAEPNTEAFF. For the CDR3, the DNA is TGTGCCAGCACCTACGCCGAGCCCAACACTGAAGCTTTCTTT.

The CDR3 reads CASSRNGPGSPLHF. The CDR3 DNA is TGTGCCAGCAGTAGAAATGGGCCGGGATCACCCCTCCACTTT. The J gene is TRBJ1-6, the V gene TRBV7-9; D ambiguous. The CDR3 runs 14 residues. Trimming left V 6 bases short and J 10 bases short, with 16 bases between. Germline assignment: CDR1 SEHNR and CDR2 FQNEAQ (reference sequence).

CDR3 protein: CASSFGEGFIRQGGYTF. CDR3 bases: TGCGCCAGCAGCTTTGGGGAAGGGTTCATTCGTCAGGGTGGCTACACCTTC. The chain uses TRBV5-1 and TRBJ1-2; D is possibly TRBD1 (5 bases). The CDR3 has 17 residues. Germline CDR1 is SGHRS and CDR2 is YFSETQ. The germline V and J ends were trimmed by 2 bases and 7 bases, with 24 bases remaining between them.

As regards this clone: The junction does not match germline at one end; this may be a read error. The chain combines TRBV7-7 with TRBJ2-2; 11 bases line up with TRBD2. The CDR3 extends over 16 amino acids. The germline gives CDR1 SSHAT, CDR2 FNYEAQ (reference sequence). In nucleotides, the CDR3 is TGTGCTAGCAGCTTCGGACTAGCGGGTACTACCGGGGAGCTGTTTTTT. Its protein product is CASSFGLAGTTGELFF.

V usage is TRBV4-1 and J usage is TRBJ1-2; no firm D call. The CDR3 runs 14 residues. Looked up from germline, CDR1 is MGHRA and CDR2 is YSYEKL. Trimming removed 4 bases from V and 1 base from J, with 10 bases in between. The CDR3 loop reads CASSPYEVNYGYTF. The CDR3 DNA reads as TGCGCCAGCAGCCCCTACGAAGTTAACTATGGCTACACCTTC.

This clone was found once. CDR3 nucleotide sequence: TGCGCCAGCAGCTTCAGTAGCGGACCTTCCCTTTCGAGCTCCTACAATGAGCAGTTCTTC. Encoded protein: CASSFSSGPSLSSSYNEQFF. The chain employs TRBV5-1 and TRBJ2-1; the D gene is possibly TRBD2 (6 bases). This CDR3 has 20 residues. V was trimmed by 2 bases and J by 0 bases, leaving 24 bases between them. Germline CDR1 and CDR2: SGHRS and YFSETQ.

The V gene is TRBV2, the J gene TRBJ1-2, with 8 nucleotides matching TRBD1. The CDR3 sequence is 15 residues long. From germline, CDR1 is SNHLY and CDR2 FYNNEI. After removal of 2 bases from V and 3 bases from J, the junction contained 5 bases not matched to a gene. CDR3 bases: TGTGCCAGCAGTGAATTAGAACAGGGGGACTATGGCTACACCTTC. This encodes CASSELEQGDYGYTF.

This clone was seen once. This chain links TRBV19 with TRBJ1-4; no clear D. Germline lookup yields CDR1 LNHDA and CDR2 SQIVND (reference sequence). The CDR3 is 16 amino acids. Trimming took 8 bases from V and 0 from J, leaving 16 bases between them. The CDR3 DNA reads TGTGCCAGTGGTCGACGGGAGTTGACAACTAATGAAAAACTGTTTTTT. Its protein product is CASGRRELTTNEKLFF.

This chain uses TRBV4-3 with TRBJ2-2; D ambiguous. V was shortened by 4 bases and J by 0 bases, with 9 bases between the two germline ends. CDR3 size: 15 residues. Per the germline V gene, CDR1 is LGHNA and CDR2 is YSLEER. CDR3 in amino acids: CASSRAPTNTGELFF. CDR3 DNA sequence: TGCGCCAGCAGCCGTGCCCCTACGAACACCGGGGAGCTGTTTTTT.

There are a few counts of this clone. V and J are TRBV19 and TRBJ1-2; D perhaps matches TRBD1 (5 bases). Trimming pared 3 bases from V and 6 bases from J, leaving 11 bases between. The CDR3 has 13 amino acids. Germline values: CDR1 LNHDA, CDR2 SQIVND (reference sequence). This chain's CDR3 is CASSIGTLNGYTF. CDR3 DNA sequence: TGTGCCAGTAGTATCGGGACTCTTAATGGCTACACCTTC.

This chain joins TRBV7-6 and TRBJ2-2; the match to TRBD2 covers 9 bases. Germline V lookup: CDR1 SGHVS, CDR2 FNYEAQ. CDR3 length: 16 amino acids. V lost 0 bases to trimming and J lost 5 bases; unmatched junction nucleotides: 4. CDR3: CASSLASGRVTGELFF. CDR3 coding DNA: TGTGCCAGCAGCTTAGCTAGCGGGAGAGTTACCGGGGAGCTGTTTTTT.

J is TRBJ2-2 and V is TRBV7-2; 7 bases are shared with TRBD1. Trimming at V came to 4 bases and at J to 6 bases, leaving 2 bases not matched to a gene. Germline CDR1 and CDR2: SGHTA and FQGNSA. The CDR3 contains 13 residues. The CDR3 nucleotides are TGTGCCAGCAGCTCGACAGGGTCCGGGGAGCTGTTTTTT. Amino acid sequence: CASSSTGSGELFF.